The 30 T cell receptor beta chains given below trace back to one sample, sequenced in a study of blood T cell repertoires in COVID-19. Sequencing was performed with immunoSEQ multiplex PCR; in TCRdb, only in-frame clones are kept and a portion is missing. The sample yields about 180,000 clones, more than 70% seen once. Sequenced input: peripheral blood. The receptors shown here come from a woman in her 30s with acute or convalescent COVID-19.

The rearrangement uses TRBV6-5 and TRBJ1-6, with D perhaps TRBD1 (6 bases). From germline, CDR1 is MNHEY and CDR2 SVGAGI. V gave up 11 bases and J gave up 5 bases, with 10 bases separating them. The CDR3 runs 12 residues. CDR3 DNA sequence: TGTGCCGCCCGGGACAATAATTCACCCCTCCACTTT. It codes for CAARDNNSPLHF.

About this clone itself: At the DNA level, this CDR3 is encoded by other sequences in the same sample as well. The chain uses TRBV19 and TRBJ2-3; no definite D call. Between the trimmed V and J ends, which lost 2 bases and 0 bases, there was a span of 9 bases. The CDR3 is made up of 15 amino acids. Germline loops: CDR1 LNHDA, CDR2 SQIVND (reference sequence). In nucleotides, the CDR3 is TGTGCCAGTAGTATACGAGGATCTAGCACAGATACGCAGTATTTT. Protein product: CASSIRGSSTDTQYF.

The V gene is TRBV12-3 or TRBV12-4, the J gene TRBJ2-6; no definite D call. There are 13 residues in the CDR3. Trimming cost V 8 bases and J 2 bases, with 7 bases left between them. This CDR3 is CASGLTGANVLTF. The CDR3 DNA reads TGTGCCAGCGGCCTGACTGGGGCCAACGTCCTGACTTTC.

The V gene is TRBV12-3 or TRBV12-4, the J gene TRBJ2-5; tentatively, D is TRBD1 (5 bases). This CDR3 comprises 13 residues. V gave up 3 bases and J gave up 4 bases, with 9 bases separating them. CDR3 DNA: TGTGCCAGCAGTTTCATAGGGGCAGAGACCCAGTACTTC. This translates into CASSFIGAETQYF.

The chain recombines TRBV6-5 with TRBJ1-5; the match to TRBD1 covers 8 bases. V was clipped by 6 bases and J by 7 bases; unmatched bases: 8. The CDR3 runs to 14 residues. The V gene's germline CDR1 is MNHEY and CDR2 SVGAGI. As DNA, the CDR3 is TGTGCCAGCAGAGTAGGGACAGGTGGGCAGCCCCAGCATTTT. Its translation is CASRVGTGGQPQHF.

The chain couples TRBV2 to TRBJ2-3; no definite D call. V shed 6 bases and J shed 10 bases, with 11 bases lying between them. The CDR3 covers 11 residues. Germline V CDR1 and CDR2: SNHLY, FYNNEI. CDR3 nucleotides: TGTGCCAGCAGCCAGCGAGGTGCGCAGTATTTT. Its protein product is CASSQRGAQYF. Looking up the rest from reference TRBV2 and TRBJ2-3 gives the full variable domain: EPEVTQTPSHQVTQMGQEVILRCVPISNHLYFYWYRQILGQKVEFLVSFYNNEISEKSEIFDDQFSVERPDGSNFTLKIRSTKLEDSAMYFCASSQRGAQYFGPGTRLTVL.

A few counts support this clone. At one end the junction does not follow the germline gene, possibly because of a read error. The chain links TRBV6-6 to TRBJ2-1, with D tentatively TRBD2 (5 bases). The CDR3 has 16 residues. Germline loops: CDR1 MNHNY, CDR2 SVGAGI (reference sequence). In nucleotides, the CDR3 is TGTGCCAGCTCCTCGAGGCGTGCTAGCTCCAACAATGAGCAGTTCTTC. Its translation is CASSSRRASSNNEQFF.

CDR3 sequence (DNA): TGTGCCAGTACCCCCTCGACAGGTTGGTTGGGCGGCTACACCTTC. Translating it yields CASTPSTGWLGGYTF. J is TRBJ1-2 and V is TRBV19; TRBD1 is a possible D gene (6 bases). The CDR3 has 15 residues. The germline V and J ends were trimmed by 7 bases and 8 bases, with 23 bases remaining between them. The germline CDR1 and CDR2 sequences are LNHDA and SQIVND (reference sequence).

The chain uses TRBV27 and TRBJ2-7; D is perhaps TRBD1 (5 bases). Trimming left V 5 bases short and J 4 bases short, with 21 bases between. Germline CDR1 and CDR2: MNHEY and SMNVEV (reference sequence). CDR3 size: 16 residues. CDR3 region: CASSPRADRFYYEQYF. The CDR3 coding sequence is TGTGCCAGCAGTCCACGAGCCGACAGATTTTATTACGAGCAGTACTTC.

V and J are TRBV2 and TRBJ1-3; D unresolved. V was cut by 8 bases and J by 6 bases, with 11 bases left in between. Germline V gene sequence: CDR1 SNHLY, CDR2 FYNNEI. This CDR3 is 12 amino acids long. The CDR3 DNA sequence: TGTGCCAGCGGCGGGAACGAAAACACCATATATTTT. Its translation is CASGGNENTIYF.

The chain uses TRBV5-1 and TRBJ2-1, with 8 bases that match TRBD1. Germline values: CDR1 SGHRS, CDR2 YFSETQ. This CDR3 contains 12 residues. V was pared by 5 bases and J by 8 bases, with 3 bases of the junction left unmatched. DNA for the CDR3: TGCGCCAGCAGATCACAGGGGGATGAGCAGTTCTTC. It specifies CASRSQGDEQFF.

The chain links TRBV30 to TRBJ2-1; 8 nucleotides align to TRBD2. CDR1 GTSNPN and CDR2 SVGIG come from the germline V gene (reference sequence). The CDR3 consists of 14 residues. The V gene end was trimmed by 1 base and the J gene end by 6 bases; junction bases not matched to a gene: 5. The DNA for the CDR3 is TGTGCCTGGAGTGACGGACTAGCAGCCAATGAGCAGTTCTTC. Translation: CAWSDGLAANEQFF.

Written as DNA, the CDR3 is TGTGCTAGTGGTCCGGGACTAGAAAACATTCAGTACTTC. Translated: CASGPGLENIQYF. The J gene is TRBJ2-4, the V gene TRBV12-5; 8 nucleotides match TRBD2. J gave up 5 bases and V 5 bases, and 2 bases lay outside the gene matches. The CDR3 totals 13 residues. Germline values: CDR1 LGHNT, CDR2 FRNRAP.

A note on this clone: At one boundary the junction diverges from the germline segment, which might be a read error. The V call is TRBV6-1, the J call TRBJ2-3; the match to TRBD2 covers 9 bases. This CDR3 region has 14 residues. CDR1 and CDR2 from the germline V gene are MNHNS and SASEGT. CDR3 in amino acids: CASREGLARITQYF. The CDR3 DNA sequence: TGTGCCAGCAGGGAAGGACTAGCGAGAATTACGCAGTATTTT.

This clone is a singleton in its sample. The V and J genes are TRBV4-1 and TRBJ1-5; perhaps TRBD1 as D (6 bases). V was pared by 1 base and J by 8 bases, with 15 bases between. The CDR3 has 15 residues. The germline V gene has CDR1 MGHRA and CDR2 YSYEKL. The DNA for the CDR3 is TGCGCCAGCAGCCAAGCTACAGGGTGGGTCGAGCCCCAGCATTTT. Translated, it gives CASSQATGWVEPQHF.

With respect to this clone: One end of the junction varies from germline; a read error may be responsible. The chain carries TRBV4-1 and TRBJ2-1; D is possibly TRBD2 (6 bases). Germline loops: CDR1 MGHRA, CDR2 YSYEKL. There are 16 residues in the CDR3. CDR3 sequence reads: CASSQEGPGTHGEQFF. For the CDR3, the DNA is TGCGCCAGCAGTCAAGAGGGCCCCGGGACTCATGGTGAGCAGTTCTTC.

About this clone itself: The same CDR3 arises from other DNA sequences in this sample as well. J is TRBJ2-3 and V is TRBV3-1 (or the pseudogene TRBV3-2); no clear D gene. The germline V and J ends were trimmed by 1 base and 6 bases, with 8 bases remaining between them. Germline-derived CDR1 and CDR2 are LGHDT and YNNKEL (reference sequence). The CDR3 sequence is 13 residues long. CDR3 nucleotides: TGTGCCAGCAGCCAAGTCCGTTCCGATACGCAGTATTTT. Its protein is CASSQVRSDTQYF.

CDR3 nucleotide sequence: TGCGCCAGCAGCTTGGTGATATTGGGGGGGAACTATGGCTACACCTTC. Translation: CASSLVILGGNYGYTF. The chain combines TRBV5-1 with TRBJ1-2; a weak D match, TRBD1 (5 bases). CDR1 is SGHRS and CDR2 is YFSETQ in the germline V gene. This CDR3 contains 16 residues. Between the trimmed V and J ends, which lost 0 bases and 2 bases, there was a span of 14 bases. Full variable domain (remainder filled in from reference TRBV5-1 and TRBJ1-2): KAGVTQTPRYLIKTRGQQVTLSCSPISGHRSVSWYQQTPGQGLQFLFEYFSETQRNKGNFPGRFSGRQFSNSRSEMNVSTLELGDSALYLCASSLVILGGNYGYTFGSGTRLTVV.

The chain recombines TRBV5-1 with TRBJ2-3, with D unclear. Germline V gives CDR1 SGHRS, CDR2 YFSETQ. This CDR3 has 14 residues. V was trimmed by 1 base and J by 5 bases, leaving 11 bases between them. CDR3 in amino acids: CASSLSAGGDTQYF. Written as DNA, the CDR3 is TGCGCCAGCAGCTTGTCGGCAGGTGGAGATACGCAGTATTTT.

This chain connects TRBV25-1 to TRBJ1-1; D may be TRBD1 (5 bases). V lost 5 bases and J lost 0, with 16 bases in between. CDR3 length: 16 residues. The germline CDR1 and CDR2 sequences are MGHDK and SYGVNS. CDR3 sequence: CASSPGFTGMNTEAFF. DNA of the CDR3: TGTGCCAGCAGTCCAGGGTTTACGGGCATGAACACTGAAGCTTTCTTT.

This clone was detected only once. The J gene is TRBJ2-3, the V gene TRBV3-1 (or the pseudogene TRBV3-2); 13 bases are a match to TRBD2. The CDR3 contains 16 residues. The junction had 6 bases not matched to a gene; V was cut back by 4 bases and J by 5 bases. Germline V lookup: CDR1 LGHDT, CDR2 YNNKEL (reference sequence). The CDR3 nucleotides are TGTGCCAGCAGCCCCGGACTAGCGGGAGAGATAGATACGCAGTATTTT. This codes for CASSPGLAGEIDTQYF.

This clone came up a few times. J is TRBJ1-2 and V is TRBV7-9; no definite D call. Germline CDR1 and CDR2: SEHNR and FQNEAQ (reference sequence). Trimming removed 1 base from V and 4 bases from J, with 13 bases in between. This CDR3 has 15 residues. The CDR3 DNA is TGTGCCAGCAGCTTAGAATGGGCTCGGCGCTATGGCTACACCTTC. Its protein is CASSLEWARRYGYTF.

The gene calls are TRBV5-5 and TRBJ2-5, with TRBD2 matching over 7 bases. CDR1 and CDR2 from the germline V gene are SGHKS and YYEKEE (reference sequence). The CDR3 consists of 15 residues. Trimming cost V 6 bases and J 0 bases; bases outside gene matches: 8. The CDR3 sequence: CASIPRGVHQETQYF. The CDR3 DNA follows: TGTGCCAGCATCCCCCGGGGGGTCCACCAAGAGACCCAGTACTTC.

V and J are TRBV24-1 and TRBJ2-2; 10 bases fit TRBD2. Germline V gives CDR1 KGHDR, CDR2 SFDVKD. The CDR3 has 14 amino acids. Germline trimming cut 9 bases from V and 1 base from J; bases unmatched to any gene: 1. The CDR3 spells CATQREGNTGELFF. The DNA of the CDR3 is TGTGCCACCCAGCGGGAGGGGAACACCGGGGAGCTGTTTTTT.

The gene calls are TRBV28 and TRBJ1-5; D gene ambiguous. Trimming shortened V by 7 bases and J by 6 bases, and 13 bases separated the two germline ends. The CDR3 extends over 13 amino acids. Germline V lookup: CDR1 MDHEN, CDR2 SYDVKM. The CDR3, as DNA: TGTGCCAGCAATAAACAGTATGGTCAGCCCCAGCATTTT. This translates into CASNKQYGQPQHF.

The CDR3 loop reads CASSLGGEGRQPQHF. The CDR3 DNA follows: TGTGCCAGCAGCTTAGGAGGGGAAGGACGTCAGCCCCAGCATTTT. The chain uses TRBV5-4 and TRBJ1-5; tentatively, D is TRBD1 (5 bases). The germline V gene has CDR1 SGHNT and CDR2 YYREEE (reference sequence). The CDR3 totals 15 residues. V was pared by 2 bases and J by 6 bases, with 15 bases between.

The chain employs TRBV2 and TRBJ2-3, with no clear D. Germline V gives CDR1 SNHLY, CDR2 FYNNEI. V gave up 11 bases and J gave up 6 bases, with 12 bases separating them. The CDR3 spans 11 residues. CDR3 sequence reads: CAGLQADTQYF. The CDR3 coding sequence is TGTGCCGGTCTCCAGGCGGATACGCAGTATTTT.

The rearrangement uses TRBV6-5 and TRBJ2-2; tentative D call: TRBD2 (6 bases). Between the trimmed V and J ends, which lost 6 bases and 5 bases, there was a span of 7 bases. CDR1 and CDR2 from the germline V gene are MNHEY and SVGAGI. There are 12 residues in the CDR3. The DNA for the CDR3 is TGTGCCAGCAGCGCGGGGACCGGGGAGCTGTTTTTT. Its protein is CASSAGTGELFF.

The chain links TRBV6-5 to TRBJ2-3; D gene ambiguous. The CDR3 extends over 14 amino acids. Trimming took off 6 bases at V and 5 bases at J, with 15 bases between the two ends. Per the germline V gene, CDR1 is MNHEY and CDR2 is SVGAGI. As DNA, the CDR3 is TGTGCCAGCAGCCGTACAGCACTCCTAGATACGCAGTATTTT. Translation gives CASSRTALLDTQYF.

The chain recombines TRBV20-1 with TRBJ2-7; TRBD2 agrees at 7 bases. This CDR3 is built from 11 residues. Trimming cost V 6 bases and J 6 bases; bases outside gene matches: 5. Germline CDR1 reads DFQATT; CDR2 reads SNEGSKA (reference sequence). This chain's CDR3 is CSAGPGGEQYF. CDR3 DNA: TGCAGTGCAGGGCCGGGGGGCGAGCAGTACTTC.